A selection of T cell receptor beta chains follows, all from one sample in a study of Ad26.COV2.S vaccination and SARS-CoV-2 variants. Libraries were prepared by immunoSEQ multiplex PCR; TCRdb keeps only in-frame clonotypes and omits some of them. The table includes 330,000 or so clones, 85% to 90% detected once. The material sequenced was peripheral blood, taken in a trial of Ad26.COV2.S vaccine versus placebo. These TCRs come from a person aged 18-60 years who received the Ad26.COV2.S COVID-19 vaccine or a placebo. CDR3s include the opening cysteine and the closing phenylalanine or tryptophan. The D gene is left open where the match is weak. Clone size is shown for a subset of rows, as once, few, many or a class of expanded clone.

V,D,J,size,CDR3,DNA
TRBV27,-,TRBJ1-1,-,CASSLRAGWADTEAFF,TGTGCCAGCAGTTTACGGGCAGGGTGGGCGGACACTGAAGCTTTCTTT
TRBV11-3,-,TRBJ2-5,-,CASSRAGWAQETQYF,TGTGCCAGCAGTCGGGCGGGGTGGGCACAAGAGACCCAGTACTTC
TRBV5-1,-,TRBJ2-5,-,CASSLAAWNSRQETQYF,TGCGCCAGCAGCTTGGCCGCTTGGAACAGCCGACAAGAGACCCAGTACTTC
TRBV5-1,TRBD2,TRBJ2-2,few,CASSLALAGSNTGELFF,TGCGCCAGCAGCTTGGCCCTAGCGGGAAGTAACACCGGGGAGCTGTTTTTT
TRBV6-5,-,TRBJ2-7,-,CASSPEDLSSYEQYF,TGTGCCAGCAGCCCGGAAGATCTGAGCTCCTACGAGCAGTACTTC
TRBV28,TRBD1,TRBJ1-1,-,CASINTGVLNTEAFF,TGTGCCAGCATTAATACAGGGGTCCTGAACACTGAAGCTTTCTTT
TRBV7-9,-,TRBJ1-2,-,CASSLGGGYGYTF,TGTGCCAGCAGCTTGGGGGGCGGGTATGGCTACACCTTC
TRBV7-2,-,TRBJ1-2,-,CASSLDRGANYGYTF,TGTGCCAGCAGCTTAGATCGGGGGGCTAACTATGGCTACACCTTC
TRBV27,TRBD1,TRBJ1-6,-,CASSYRGDNSPLHF,TGTGCCAGCAGTTACAGGGGGGATAATTCACCCCTCCACTTT
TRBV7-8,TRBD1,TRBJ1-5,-,CASSPPQGSYQPQHF,TGTGCCAGCAGCCCCCCACAGGGGAGCTATCAGCCCCAGCATTTT
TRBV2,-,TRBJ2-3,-,CASSARPDSTDTQYF,TGTGCCAGCAGCGCAAGACCAGATAGCACAGATACGCAGTATTTT
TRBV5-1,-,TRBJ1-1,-,CASSLGPSNTEAFF,TGCGCCAGCAGCTTGGGACCGTCGAACACTGAAGCTTTCTTT
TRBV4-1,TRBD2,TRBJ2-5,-,CASSHARREGYLSTQYF,TGCGCCAGCAGCCATGCTCGACGGGAGGGGTATCTGTCGACCCAGTACTTC
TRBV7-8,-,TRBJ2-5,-,CASSPRPPGLGETQYF,TGTGCCAGCAGCCCACGACCCCCGGGGCTAGGGGAGACCCAGTACTTC
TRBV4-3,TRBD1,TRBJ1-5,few,CASSQVGTGNQPQHF,TGCGCCAGCAGCCAGGTCGGGACAGGCAATCAGCCCCAGCATTTT
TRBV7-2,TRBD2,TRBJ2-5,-,CASIKTRASGGARETQYF,TGTGCCAGCATCAAAACGCGGGCTAGCGGGGGGGCGAGGGAGACCCAGTACTTC
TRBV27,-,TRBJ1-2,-,CASSMQGGVLVNYGYTF,TGTGCCAGCAGTATGCAAGGGGGGGTCCTTGTAAACTATGGCTACACCTTC
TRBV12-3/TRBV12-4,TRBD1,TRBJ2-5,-,CASSQTGEETQYF,TGTGCCAGCAGCCAGACAGGGGAGGAGACCCAGTACTTC
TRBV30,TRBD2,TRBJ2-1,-,CAWTPPLGGTSGRLASSNEQFF,TGTGCCTGGACCCCCCCTCTCGGCGGGACTAGCGGGAGACTTGCGTCATCCAATGAGCAGTTCTTC
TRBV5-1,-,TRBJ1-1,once,CASSLVGVYTEAFF,TGCGCCAGCAGCTTGGTGGGGGTGTACACTGAAGCTTTCTTT
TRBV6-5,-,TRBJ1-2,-,CASSYSWRDYGYTF,TGTGCCAGCAGTTACTCGTGGAGGGACTATGGCTACACCTTC
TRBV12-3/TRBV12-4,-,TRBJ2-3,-,CASTTGLGEQYF,TGTGCCAGCACCACCGGGTTGGGGGAGCAGTATTTT
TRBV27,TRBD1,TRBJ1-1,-,CASSYQGAIGEGTEAFF,TGTGCCAGCAGTTATCAGGGGGCAATAGGTGAGGGCACTGAAGCTTTCTTT
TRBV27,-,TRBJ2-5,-,CASSPEATKTQYF,TGTGCCAGCAGTCCGGAGGCGACGAAGACCCAGTACTTC
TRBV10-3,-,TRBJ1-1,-,CAIKSAGDDRAFF,TGTGCCATCAAGAGCGCGGGTGATGATCGGGCTTTCTTT
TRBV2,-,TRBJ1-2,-,CASSVGSQVYGYTF,TGTGCCAGCAGTGTCGGCAGCCAAGTGTATGGCTACACCTTC
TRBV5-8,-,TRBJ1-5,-,CASSLGDFPMGNQPQHF,TGTGCCAGCAGCTTAGGGGACTTCCCGATGGGCAATCAGCCCCAGCATTTT
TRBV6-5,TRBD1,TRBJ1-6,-,CASGQGINSPLHF,TGTGCCAGCGGACAGGGGATAAATTCACCCCTCCACTTT
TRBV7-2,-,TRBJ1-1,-,CASSFWALEAFF,TGTGCCAGCAGCTTTTGGGCCTTGGAAGCTTTCTTT
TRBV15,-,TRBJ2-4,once,CATSSLEAVAKNIQYF,TGTGCCACCAGCTCATTAGAGGCGGTAGCCAAAAACATTCAGTACTTC
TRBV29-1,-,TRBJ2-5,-,CSVEDVGVQETQYF,TGCAGCGTTGAAGACGTGGGGGTCCAAGAGACCCAGTACTTC
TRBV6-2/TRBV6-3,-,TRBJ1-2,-,CASSTIWGTGNTF,-
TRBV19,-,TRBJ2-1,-,CASSPLRGWNEQFF,TGTGCCAGTAGTCCCCTACGGGGGTGGAATGAGCAGTTCTTC
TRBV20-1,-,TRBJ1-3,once,CSAREGNTIYF,TGCAGTGCCCGGGAGGGAAACACCATATATTTT
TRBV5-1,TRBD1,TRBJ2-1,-,CASSLAPITGDNEQFF,TGCGCCAGCAGCTTGGCCCCCATCACAGGGGACAATGAGCAGTTCTTC
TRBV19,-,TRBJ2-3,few,CASSPRFNTDTQYF,TGTGCCAGTAGTCCGCGTTTTAACACAGATACGCAGTATTTT
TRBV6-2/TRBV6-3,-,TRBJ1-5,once,CASSPVGGVLRRNQPQHF,TGTGCCAGCAGCCCGGTGGGTGGCGTACTGAGGCGCAATCAGCCCCAGCATTTT
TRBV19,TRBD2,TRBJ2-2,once,CASRVVAGNAPGELFF,TGTGCCAGTAGGGTTGTAGCGGGAAATGCCCCCGGGGAGCTGTTTTTT
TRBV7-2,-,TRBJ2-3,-,CASSPDTDTQYF,TGTGCCAGCAGCCCAGACACAGATACGCAGTATTTT
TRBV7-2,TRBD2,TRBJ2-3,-,CASSFQLAGGRDTQYF,TGTGCCAGCAGCTTCCAACTAGCGGGGGGGCGAGATACGCAGTATTTT